This T cell receptor beta chain was captured by sequencing in a study of response to subunit inactivated influenza vaccine. Overall study findings and caveats: It was the authors' suggestion that each seasonal influenza vaccination recruits few new T cells.

MiXCR, applied by TCRdb to the RT-PCR reads, yields one record per CDR3 protein. This sample has about 540,000 distinct CDR3 sequences, with under 30% found just once. This clonotype was detected a few times. The antigen remains undetermined. The sample was also reused in another study, on T cells expressing NK-cell markers. Per that paper: What made the TCR beta cDNA was 5'RACE template switching with UMIs. Top CD8+ clonotypes included the dominant CD3+CD56+NKG2C+ clonotypes in 5 to 7 donors. For a few donors, these clonotypes were likewise the leading ones in the CD3+CD56-NKG2C+ fraction. Evidence did not settle whether expanded NKG2C+ T cell clones targeted HCMV.

The receptor comes from a man in his fifties or sixties who received an inactivated influenza vaccine. The sample consisted of CD4+ T cells sorted from PBMCs, taken 11 to 12 days after vaccination.

The CDR3: CASSATGTGDEQYF. The CDR3 DNA sequence: TGTGCCAGCAGCGCAACCGGGACAGGGGACGAGCAGTACTTC. The V call is TRBV7-6, the J call TRBJ2-7, with 10 bases matching TRBD1. The CDR3 runs to 14 residues. Germline CDR1 is SGHVS and CDR2 is FNYEAQ. The ends lost 5 bases at V and 5 bases at J; junction bases unmatched: 6.